A selection of T cell receptor beta chains follows, all from one sample in a study of T cell responses to AZD1222 COVID-19 vaccine. TCRdb's copy holds only in-frame clones and misses some; the assay was immunoSEQ multiplex PCR. The sample yields fewer than 150,000 clones, 90% seen once. The input for sequencing was peripheral blood, taken on day 0 of AZD1222 vaccination. Source of these receptors: an adult in good health. CDR3s include the opening cysteine and the closing phenylalanine or tryptophan. A D gene is named only where the DNA matches it firmly. The size field is filled for only some rows; it gives once, few, many or a size class.

J gene: TRBJ2-1
D gene: TRBD2
clone size: -
V gene: TRBV11-2
CDR3 DNA: TGTGCCAGCAGCTCCCCACGGACTAGCGGGAGCGGTGAGCAGTTCTTC
CDR3 protein: CASSSPRTSGSGEQFF

J gene: TRBJ1-3
D gene: TRBD1
clone size: -
V gene: TRBV7-2
CDR3 DNA: TGTGCCAGCAGCGACCGGGACAGGGGGTATTTCTCTGGAAACACCATATATTTT
CDR3 protein: CASSDRDRGYFSGNTIYF

J gene: TRBJ1-2
D gene: TRBD1
clone size: -
V gene: TRBV19
CDR3 DNA: TGTGCCAGTAGTGCCCAGGACAGGGTCACCTATGGCTACACCTTC
CDR3 protein: CASSAQDRVTYGYTF

J gene: TRBJ2-1
D gene: -
clone size: -
V gene: TRBV5-1
CDR3 DNA: TGCGCCAGCAGCTTACCCAGGGGAGGCAATGAGCAGTTCTTC
CDR3 protein: CASSLPRGGNEQFF

J gene: TRBJ1-1
D gene: TRBD1
clone size: once
V gene: TRBV11-3
CDR3 DNA: TGTGCCAGCAGCTTAGAGGGACAGGGGGCTACTGAAGCTTTCTTT
CDR3 protein: CASSLEGQGATEAFF

J gene: TRBJ1-1
D gene: -
clone size: -
V gene: TRBV18
CDR3 DNA: TGTGCCAGCTCACCACCAGGAGGGCTTAACACTGAAGCTTTCTTT
CDR3 protein: CASSPPGGLNTEAFF

J gene: TRBJ2-7
D gene: TRBD2
clone size: -
V gene: TRBV6-1
CDR3 DNA: TGTGCCAGCAGTGAAGCAGAGGGGCGGGGGTCGGTCGAGCAGTACTTC
CDR3 protein: CASSEAEGRGSVEQYF

J gene: TRBJ2-7
D gene: -
clone size: -
V gene: TRBV4-1
CDR3 DNA: TGCGCCAGCAGCCAGGGACTTCGTTACGAGCAGTACTTC
CDR3 protein: CASSQGLRYEQYF

J gene: TRBJ1-2
D gene: -
clone size: -
V gene: TRBV28
CDR3 DNA: TGTGCCAGCAACCAAGGGGGACGGAACTATGGCTACACCTTC
CDR3 protein: CASNQGGRNYGYTF

J gene: TRBJ2-3
D gene: TRBD2
clone size: -
V gene: TRBV12-3/TRBV12-4
CDR3 DNA: TGTGCCAGCAGTAGCGGGGGGACAGATACGCAGTATTTT
CDR3 protein: CASSSGGTDTQYF

J gene: TRBJ2-3
D gene: -
clone size: -
V gene: TRBV12-3/TRBV12-4
CDR3 DNA: TGTGCCAGCGAAGGGGGATTCACAGATACGCAGTATTTT
CDR3 protein: CASEGGFTDTQYF

J gene: TRBJ1-1
D gene: -
clone size: -
V gene: TRBV7-2
CDR3 DNA: TGTGCCAGCAGCTTAGATGTGGGCCCCACTGAAGCTTTCTTT
CDR3 protein: CASSLDVGPTEAFF

J gene: TRBJ1-2
D gene: -
clone size: -
V gene: TRBV11-3
CDR3 DNA: TGTGCCAGCAGCTCCGAAGGAGGGAGTAACTATGGCTACACCTTC
CDR3 protein: CASSSEGGSNYGYTF

J gene: TRBJ2-5
D gene: TRBD2
clone size: -
V gene: TRBV5-1
CDR3 DNA: TGCGCCAGCAGCTTTTTGGGGACTAGCGGGGGGGAGACCCAGTACTTC
CDR3 protein: CASSFLGTSGGETQYF

J gene: TRBJ2-1
D gene: TRBD2
clone size: once
V gene: TRBV5-3
CDR3 DNA: TGTGCCAGAAGCTTGGTAGCACTAGCGGAACGCAATGAGCAGTTCTTC
CDR3 protein: CARSLVALAERNEQFF

J gene: TRBJ1-5
D gene: TRBD1
clone size: -
V gene: TRBV7-9
CDR3 DNA: TGTGCCAGCAGCTTAGCGAGGGGACAGGGAGGCGGCAATCAGCCCCAGCATTTT
CDR3 protein: CASSLARGQGGGNQPQHF

J gene: TRBJ1-1
D gene: -
clone size: few
V gene: TRBV5-6
CDR3 DNA: TGTGCCAGCAGCTTGTTAAGCCCGGGACAGAACACTGAAGCTTTCTTT
CDR3 protein: CASSLLSPGQNTEAFF

J gene: TRBJ2-1
D gene: TRBD2
clone size: -
V gene: TRBV5-6
CDR3 DNA: TGTGCCAGCAGCTACCAGGCGGGCGGGGGGCTTGAGCAGTTCTTC
CDR3 protein: CASSYQAGGGLEQFF

J gene: TRBJ1-2
D gene: TRBD1
clone size: -
V gene: TRBV29-1
CDR3 DNA: TGCAGCGTCGGACAGGGGGCTGATGGCTACACCTTC
CDR3 protein: CSVGQGADGYTF

J gene: TRBJ2-3
D gene: -
clone size: few
V gene: TRBV7-9
CDR3 DNA: TGTGCCAGCAGCTTAGCTTCGGGCCGCACAGATACGCAGTATTTT
CDR3 protein: CASSLASGRTDTQYF

J gene: TRBJ2-5
D gene: -
clone size: -
V gene: TRBV6-2/TRBV6-3
CDR3 DNA: TGTGCCAGCAGTTCCCCACCTGACCAAGAGACCCAGTACTTC
CDR3 protein: CASSSPPDQETQYF

J gene: TRBJ1-5
D gene: -
clone size: -
V gene: TRBV25-1
CDR3 DNA: TGTGCCAGCAGTGAAACAGGTTTCAATCAGCCCCAGCATTTT
CDR3 protein: CASSETGFNQPQHF

J gene: TRBJ2-1
D gene: -
clone size: once
V gene: TRBV19
CDR3 DNA: TGTGCCAGTAGTATAGGCCTATTCCCATACAATGAGCAGTTCTTC
CDR3 protein: CASSIGLFPYNEQFF

J gene: TRBJ2-1
D gene: -
clone size: -
V gene: TRBV27
CDR3 DNA: TGTGCCAGCAGTTTTTGGGGGGCCGGGGTCAATGAGCAGTTCTTC
CDR3 protein: CASSFWGAGVNEQFF

J gene: TRBJ1-1
D gene: -
clone size: -
V gene: TRBV7-2
CDR3 DNA: TGTGCCAGCAGCCTGGGGGGTAGGAACACTGAAGCTTTCTTT
CDR3 protein: CASSLGGRNTEAFF

J gene: TRBJ1-2
D gene: TRBD1
clone size: -
V gene: TRBV4-1
CDR3 DNA: TGCGCCAGCAGCCAAGCCACAGGGGGGAGTGGTGGCTACACCTTC
CDR3 protein: CASSQATGGSGGYTF

J gene: TRBJ2-2
D gene: -
clone size: once
V gene: TRBV3-1/TRBV3-2
CDR3 DNA: TGTGCCTCCGAGGAGGGGACCGGGGAGCTGTTTTTT
CDR3 protein: CASEEGTGELFF

J gene: TRBJ1-1
D gene: -
clone size: -
V gene: TRBV29-1
CDR3 DNA: TGCAGCGTGTGTAATGAGGTCGACACTGAAGCTTTCTTT
CDR3 protein: CSVCNEVDTEAFF

J gene: TRBJ2-1
D gene: -
clone size: few
V gene: TRBV11-3
CDR3 DNA: TGTGCCAGCAGCCCCCCCGTGGCATTGATTGAGCAGTTCTTC
CDR3 protein: CASSPPVALIEQFF

J gene: TRBJ2-7
D gene: -
clone size: -
V gene: TRBV5-1
CDR3 DNA: TGCGCCAGCAGCCTCCAACAGGGCAGCTCCTACGAGCAGTACTTC
CDR3 protein: CASSLQQGSSYEQYF

J gene: TRBJ2-3
D gene: -
clone size: -
V gene: TRBV7-8
CDR3 DNA: TGTGCCAGCAGCCCACGAGGAGGAACAGATACGCAGTATTTT
CDR3 protein: CASSPRGGTDTQYF

J gene: TRBJ2-2
D gene: -
clone size: -
V gene: TRBV24-1
CDR3 DNA: TGTGCCACCAGTGATTTGATGGGACCCATGACGAACACCGGGGAGCTGTTTTTT
CDR3 protein: CATSDLMGPMTNTGELFF